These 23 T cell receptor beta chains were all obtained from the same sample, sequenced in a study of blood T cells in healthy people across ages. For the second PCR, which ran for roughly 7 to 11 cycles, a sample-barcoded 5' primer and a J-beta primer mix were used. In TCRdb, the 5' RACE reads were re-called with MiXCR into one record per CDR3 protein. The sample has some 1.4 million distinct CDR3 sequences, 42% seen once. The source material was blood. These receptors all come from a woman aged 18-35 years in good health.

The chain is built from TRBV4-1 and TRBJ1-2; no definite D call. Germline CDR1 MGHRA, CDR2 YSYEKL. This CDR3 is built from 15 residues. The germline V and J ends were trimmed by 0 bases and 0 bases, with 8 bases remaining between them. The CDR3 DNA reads TGCGCCAGCAGCCAAGAGGCCGGAACTAACTATGGCTACACCTTC. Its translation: CASSQEAGTNYGYTF.

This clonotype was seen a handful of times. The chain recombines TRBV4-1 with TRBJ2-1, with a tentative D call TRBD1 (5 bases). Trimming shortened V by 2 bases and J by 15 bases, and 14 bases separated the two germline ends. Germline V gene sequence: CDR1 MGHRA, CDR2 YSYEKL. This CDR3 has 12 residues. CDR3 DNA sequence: TGCGCCAGCAGCCAAACGGACACGGCAATGTTCTTC. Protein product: CASSQTDTAMFF.

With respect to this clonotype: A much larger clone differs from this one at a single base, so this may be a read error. The CDR3 nucleotides read TGTGCCAGCGGGGGGTATAGCAATCAGCCCCAGCATTTT. Residues: CASGGYSNQPQHF. The V call is TRBV28, the J call TRBJ1-5; possibly TRBD1 for D (5 bases). There are 13 residues in the CDR3. In germline, CDR1 is MDHEN, CDR2 SYDVKM. The V and J ends lost 8 bases and 0 bases respectively, with 8 bases between them.

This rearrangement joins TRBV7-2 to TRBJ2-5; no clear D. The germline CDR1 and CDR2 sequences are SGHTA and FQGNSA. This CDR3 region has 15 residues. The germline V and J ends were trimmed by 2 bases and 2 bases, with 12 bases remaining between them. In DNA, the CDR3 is TGTGCCAGCAGCTTACTCGCCTATCCTCAAGAGACCCAGTACTTC. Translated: CASSLLAYPQETQYF. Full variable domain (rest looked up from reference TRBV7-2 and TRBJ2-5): GAGVSQSPSNKVTEKGKDVELRCDPISGHTALYWYRQSLGQGLEFLIYFQGNSAPDKSGLPSDRFSAERTGGSVSTLTIQRTQQEDSAVYLCASSLLAYPQETQYFGPGTRLLVL.

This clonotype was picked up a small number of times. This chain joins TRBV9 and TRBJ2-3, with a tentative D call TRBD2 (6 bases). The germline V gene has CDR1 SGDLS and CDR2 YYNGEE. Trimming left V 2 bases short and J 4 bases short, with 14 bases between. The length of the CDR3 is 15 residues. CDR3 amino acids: CASSVGTLLADTQYF. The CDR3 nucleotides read TGTGCCAGCAGCGTGGGGACTCTACTAGCAGATACGCAGTATTTT. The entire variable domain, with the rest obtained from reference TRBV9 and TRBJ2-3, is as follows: DSGVTQTPKHLITATGQRVTLRCSPRSGDLSVYWYQQSLDQGLQFLIQYYNGEERAKGNILERFSAQQFPDLHSELNLSSLELGDSALYFCASSVGTLLADTQYFGPGTRLTVL.

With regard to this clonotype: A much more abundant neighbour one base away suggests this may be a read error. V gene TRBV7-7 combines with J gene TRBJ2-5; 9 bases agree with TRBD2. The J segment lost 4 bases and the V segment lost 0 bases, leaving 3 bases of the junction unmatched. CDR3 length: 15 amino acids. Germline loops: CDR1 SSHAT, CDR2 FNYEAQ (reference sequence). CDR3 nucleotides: TGTGCCAGCAGCTTAGCTAGCGGGAGCCCAGAGACCCAGTACTTC. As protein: CASSLASGSPETQYF.

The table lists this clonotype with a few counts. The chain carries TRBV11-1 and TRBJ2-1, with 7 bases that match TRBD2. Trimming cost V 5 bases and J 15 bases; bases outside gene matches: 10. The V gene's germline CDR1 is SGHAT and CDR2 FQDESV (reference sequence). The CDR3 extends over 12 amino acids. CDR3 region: CASSPIAGPMFF. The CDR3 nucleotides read TGTGCCAGCAGCCCAATAGCGGGCCCCATGTTCTTC. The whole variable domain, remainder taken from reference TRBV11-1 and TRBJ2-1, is EAEVAQSPRYKITEKSQAVAFWCDPISGHATLYWYRQILGQGPELLVQFQDESVVDDSQLPKDRFSAERLKGVDSTLKIQPAELGDSAMYLCASSPIAGPMFFGPGTRLTVL.

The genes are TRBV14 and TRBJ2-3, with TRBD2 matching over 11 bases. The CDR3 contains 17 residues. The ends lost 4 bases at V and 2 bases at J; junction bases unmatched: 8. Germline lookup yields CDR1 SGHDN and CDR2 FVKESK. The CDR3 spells CASSPRVAGGPTDTQYF. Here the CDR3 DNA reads TGTGCCAGCAGCCCTCGGGTAGCGGGAGGGCCCACAGATACGCAGTATTTT.

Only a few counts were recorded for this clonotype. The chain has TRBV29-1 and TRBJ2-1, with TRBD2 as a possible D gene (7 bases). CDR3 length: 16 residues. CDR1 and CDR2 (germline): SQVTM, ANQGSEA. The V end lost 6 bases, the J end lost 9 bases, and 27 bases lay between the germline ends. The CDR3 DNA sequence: TGCAGCGTCGAGGGGGGGACGTTGTTGACGAGGGCTGAGCAGTTCTTC. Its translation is CSVEGGTLLTRAEQFF.

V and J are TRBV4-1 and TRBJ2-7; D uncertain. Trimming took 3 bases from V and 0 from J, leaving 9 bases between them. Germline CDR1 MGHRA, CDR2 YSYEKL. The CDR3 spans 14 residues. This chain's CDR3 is CASSHILSSYEQYF. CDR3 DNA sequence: TGCGCCAGCAGCCACATCCTTAGCTCCTACGAGCAGTACTTC.

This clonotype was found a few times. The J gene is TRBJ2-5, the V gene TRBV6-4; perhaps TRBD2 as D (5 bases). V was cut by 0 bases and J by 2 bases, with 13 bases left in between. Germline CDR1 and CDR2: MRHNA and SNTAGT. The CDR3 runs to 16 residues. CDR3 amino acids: CASSDSPGTGQETQYF. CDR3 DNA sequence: TGTGCCAGCAGTGACTCCCCCGGTACGGGGCAAGAGACCCAGTACTTC.

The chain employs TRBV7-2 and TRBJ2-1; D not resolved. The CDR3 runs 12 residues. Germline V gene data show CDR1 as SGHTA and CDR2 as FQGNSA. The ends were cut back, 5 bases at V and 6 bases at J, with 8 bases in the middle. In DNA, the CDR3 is TGTGCCAGCAGCACACCCCCCAATGAGCAGTTCTTC. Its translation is CASSTPPNEQFF. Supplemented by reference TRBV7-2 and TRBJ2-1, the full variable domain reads GAGVSQSPSNKVTEKGKDVELRCDPISGHTALYWYRQSLGQGLEFLIYFQGNSAPDKSGLPSDRFSAERTGGSVSTLTIQRTQQEDSAVYLCASSTPPNEQFFGPGTRLTVL.

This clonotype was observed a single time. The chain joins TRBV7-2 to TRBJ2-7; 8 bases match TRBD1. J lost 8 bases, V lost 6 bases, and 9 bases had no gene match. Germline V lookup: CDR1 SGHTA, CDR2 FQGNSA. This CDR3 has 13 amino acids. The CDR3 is CASSTGGIGKQYF. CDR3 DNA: TGTGCCAGCAGTACAGGGGGAATCGGCAAGCAGTACTTC.

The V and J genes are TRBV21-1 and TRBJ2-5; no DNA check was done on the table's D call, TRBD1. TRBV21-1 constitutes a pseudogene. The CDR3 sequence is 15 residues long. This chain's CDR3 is CARPPGQPGIETQYF. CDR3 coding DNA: TGTGCCAGACCCCCAGGACAACCTGGTATAGAGACCCAGTACTTC.

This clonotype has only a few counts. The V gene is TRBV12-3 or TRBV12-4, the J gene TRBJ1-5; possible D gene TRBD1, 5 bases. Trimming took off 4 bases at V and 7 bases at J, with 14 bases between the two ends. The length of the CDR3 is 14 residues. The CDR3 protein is CASSSGQGQQPQHF. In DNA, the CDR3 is TGTGCCAGCAGTTCGGGGCAGGGCCAGCAGCCCCAGCATTTT.

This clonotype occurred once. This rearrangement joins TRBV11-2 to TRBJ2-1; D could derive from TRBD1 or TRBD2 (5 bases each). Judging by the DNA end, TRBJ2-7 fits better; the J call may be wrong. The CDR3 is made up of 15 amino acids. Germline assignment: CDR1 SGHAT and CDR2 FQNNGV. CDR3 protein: CASSFPGRTYNEQYF. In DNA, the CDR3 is TGTGCCAGCAGCTTCCCGGGACGCACCTACAATGAGCAGTACTTC.

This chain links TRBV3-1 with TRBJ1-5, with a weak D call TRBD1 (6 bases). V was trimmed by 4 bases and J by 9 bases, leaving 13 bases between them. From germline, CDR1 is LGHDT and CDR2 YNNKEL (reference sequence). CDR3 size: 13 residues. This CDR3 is CASSRTGTSPQHF. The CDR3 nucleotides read TGTGCCAGCAGCCGAACAGGGACCTCGCCCCAGCATTTT.

The CDR3 DNA is TGCAGTGCGAGCTCCGGGACACCAGTAGTTTCCGACGAGCAGTACTTC. It is translated as CSASSGTPVVSDEQYF. The gene calls are TRBV20-1 and TRBJ2-7; tentatively, D is TRBD1 (6 bases). There are 16 residues in the CDR3. V was cut by 6 bases and J by 5 bases, with 26 bases left in between. The germline CDR1 and CDR2 sequences are DFQATT and SNEGSKA (reference sequence).

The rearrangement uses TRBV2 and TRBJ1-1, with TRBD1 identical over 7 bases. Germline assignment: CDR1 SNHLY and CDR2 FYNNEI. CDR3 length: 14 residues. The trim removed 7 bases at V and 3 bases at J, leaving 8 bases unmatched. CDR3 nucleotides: TGTGCCAGCAATATTTTACAGGGGTACACTGAAGCTTTCTTT. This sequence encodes CASNILQGYTEAFF.

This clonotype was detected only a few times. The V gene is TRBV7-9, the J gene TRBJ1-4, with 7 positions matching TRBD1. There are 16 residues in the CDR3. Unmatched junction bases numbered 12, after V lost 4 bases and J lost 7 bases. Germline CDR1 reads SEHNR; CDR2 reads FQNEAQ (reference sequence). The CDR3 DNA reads TGTGCCAGCAGCTCGCCTGACAGGGCGGGGGGTGAAAAACTGTTTTTT. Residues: CASSSPDRAGGEKLFF.

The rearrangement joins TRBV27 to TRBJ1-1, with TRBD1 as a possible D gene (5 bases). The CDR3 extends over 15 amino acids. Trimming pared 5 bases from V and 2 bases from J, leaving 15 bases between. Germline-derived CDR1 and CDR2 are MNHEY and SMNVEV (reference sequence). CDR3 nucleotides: TGTGCCAGCAGTCCCGGGACTTACGGAAACACTGAAGCTTTCTTT. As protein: CASSPGTYGNTEAFF.

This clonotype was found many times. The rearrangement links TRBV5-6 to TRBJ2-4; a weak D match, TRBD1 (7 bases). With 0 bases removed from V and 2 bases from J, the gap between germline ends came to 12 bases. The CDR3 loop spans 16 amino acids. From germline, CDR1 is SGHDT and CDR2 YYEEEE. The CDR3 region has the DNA TGTGCCAGCAGCTTGGGACAGGGAGGTACCAAAAACATTCAGTACTTC. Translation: CASSLGQGGTKNIQYF. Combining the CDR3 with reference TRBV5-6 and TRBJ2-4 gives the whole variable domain DAGVTQSPTHLIKTRGQQVTLRCSPKSGHDTVSWYQQALGQGPQFIFQYYEEEERQRGNFPDRFSGHQFPNYSSELNVNALLLGDSALYLCASSLGQGGTKNIQYFGAGTRLSVL.

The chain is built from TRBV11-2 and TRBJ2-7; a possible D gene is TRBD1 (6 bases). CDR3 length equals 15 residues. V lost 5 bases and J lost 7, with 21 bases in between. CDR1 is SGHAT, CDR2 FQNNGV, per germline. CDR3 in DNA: TGTGCCAGCAGCCGTGAGTTTCTACAGGGTCGGGAGCAGTACTTC. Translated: CASSREFLQGREQYF.